This T cell receptor (beta chain) is drawn from a study of T cell responses to AZD1222 COVID-19 vaccine. Assay: immunoSEQ multiplex PCR; the TCRdb copy retains only in-frame clones and omits some. The sample includes 150,000 to 200,000 clones, 85% to 95% seen only once; the top ten take about 0.6%. The CDR3 length is 15 residues. The V end was cut by 1 base, the J end by 7 bases, with 13 bases between. The germline V gene has CDR1 LGHNA and CDR2 YNFKEQ. The chain couples TRBV4-2 to TRBJ1-4; D ambiguous. The source material was peripheral blood, sampled on day 0 of AZD1222 vaccination. The sequence was collected from an adult in good health. The chain's CDR3 is CASSQVEERAEKLFF. CDR3 nucleotide sequence: TGTGCCAGCAGCCAAGTCGAGGAACGGGCTGAAAAACTGTTTTTT.